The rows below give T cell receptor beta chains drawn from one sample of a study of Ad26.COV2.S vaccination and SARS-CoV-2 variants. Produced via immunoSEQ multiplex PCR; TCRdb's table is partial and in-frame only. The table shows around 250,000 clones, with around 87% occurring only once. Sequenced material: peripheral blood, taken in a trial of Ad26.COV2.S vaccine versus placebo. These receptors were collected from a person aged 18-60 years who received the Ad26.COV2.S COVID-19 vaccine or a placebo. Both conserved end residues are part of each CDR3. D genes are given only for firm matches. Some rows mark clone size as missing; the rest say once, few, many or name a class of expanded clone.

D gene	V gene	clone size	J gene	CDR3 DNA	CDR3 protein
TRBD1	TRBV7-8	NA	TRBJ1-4	TGTGCCAGCAGCCGGGACAGGGCTGAAAAACTGTTTTTT	CASSRDRAEKLFF
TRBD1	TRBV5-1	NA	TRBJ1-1	TGCGCCAGCAGCCGTCAACAGGGGACCACTGAAGCTTTCTTT	CASSRQQGTTEAFF
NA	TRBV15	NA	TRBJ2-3	TGTGCCACCAGCAGTTATTTCACAGATACGCAGTATTTT	CATSSYFTDTQYF
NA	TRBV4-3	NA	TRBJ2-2	TGCGCCAGCAGCCAAGGCCCGAGACACACCGGGGAGCTGTTTTTT	CASSQGPRHTGELFF
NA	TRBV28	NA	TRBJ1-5	TGTGCCAGCAGTACAAACGGGCCTCATCAGCCCCAGCATTTT	CASSTNGPHQPQHF
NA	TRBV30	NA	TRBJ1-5	TGTGCCTGGAGTAGGCAGGGTGCCCAGCCCCAGCATTTT	CAWSRQGAQPQHF
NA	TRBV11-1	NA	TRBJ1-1	TGTGCCAGCAGTACAGGGTTGAGAACTGAAGCTTTCTTT	CASSTGLRTEAFF
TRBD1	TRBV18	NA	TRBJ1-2	TGTGCCAGCTCACCCCGCACTGGACAGGGGTATGGCTACACCTTC	CASSPRTGQGYGYTF
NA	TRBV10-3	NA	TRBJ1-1	TGTGCCATCAGTGAGTCGGGGGGCCAAGCTTTCTTT	CAISESGGQAFF
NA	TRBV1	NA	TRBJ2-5	TGCACCAGCACCCCGACTAGCGGGGGGGAAGAGACCCAGTACTTC	CTSTPTSGGEETQYF
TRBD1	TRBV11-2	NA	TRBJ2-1	TGTGCCAGCAGCTTAGCACAGGGGGCTAGGGGGGAGCAGTTCTTC	CASSLAQGARGEQFF
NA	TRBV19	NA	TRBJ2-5	TGTGCCAGTAGTACCGGAGAGACCCAGTACTTC	CASSTGETQYF
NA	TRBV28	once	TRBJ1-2	TGTGCCAGCAGTGTCTTCCCAGGCCCTAAATATGGCTACACCTTC	CASSVFPGPKYGYTF
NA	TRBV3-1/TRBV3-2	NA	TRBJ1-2	TGTGCCAGCGGACCTACTCGAGGATCTCGAAGCAGGCTTCCCGGTGGCTACACCTTC	CASGPTRGSRSRLPGGYTF
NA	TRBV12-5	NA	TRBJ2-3	TGTGCTAGTGGTTTAGGGCAGAGCACAGATACGCAGTATTTT	CASGLGQSTDTQYF
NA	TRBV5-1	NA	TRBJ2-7	TGCGCCAGCAGCCCAGGGCCTACAGGGACAACCTACGAGCAGTACTTC	CASSPGPTGTTYEQYF
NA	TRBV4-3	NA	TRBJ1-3	TGCGCCAGCAGCCAAGACAAGGGAAACACCATATATTTT	CASSQDKGNTIYF
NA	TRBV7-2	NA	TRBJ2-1	TGTGCCAGCAGCCGAACCAGCAATGAGCAGTTCTTC	CASSRTSNEQFF
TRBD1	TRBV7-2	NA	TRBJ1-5	TGTGCCAGCAGCGAGGACAGGGAGCAGCCCCAGCATTTT	CASSEDREQPQHF
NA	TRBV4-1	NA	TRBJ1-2	TGCGCCAGCAGCCGAGGCCCGGCAGGGGACTTTAACTATGGCTACACCTTC	CASSRGPAGDFNYGYTF
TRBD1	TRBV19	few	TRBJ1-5	TGTGCCAGTAGTATTTGGACAGGGGCAGAACAGCCCCAGCATTTT	CASSIWTGAEQPQHF
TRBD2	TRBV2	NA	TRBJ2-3	TGTGCCAGCAAACCCCCGGGACTAGCGGGAGGCACAGATACGCAGTATTTT	CASKPPGLAGGTDTQYF
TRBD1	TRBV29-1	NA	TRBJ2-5	TGCAGCGTTGCCCGGGACAGGGGGGACCAAGAGACCCAGTACTTC	CSVARDRGDQETQYF
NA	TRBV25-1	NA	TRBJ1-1	TGTGCCAGCAGTGAATGGGCGGCTGAGACTGAAGCTTTCTTT	CASSEWAAETEAFF
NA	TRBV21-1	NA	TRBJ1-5	TGTGCCAGCAGCAAGACCCCGGGACAGGTTAATCAGCCCCAGCATTTT	CASSKTPGQVNQPQHF
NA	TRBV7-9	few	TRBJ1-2	TGTGCCAGCAGCTTCAGGAGTGTCGGCTACACCTTC	CASSFRSVGYTF
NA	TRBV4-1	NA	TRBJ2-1	TGCGCCAGCAAAACCCCCGGGACTTCCTACAATGAGCAGTTCTTC	CASKTPGTSYNEQFF
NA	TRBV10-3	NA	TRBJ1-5	TGTGCCATCAGTGAGTACAGGGAAGGTCAGCCCCAGCATTTT	CAISEYREGQPQHF
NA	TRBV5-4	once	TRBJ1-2	TGTGCCAGCAGCTTAACCGCCACAGGGAACTATGGCTACACCTTC	CASSLTATGNYGYTF
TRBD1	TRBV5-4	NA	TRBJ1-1	TGTGCCAGCAGCTTGGGGGACAGGGGATGGAACACTGAAGCTTTCTTT	CASSLGDRGWNTEAFF
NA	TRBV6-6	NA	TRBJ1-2	TGTGCCAGCAGCGGAACCGTGGGCTATGGCTACACCTTC	CASSGTVGYGYTF
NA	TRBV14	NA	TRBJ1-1	TGTGCCAGCAGCCAAGTTAGAAGGTTATCCACTGAAGCTTTCTTT	CASSQVRRLSTEAFF
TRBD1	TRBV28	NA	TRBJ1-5	TGTGCCAGCAGTCCTCAAACAGGGGGCTTTGATCAGCCCCAGCATTTT	CASSPQTGGFDQPQHF
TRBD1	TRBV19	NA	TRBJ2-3	TGTGCCACCATCCCAAGTGCGGGACAGGAGGCAGATACGCAGTATTTT	CATIPSAGQEADTQYF
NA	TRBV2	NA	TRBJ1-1	TGTGCCAGCAGGGGGACATTGAACACTGAAGCTTTCTTT	CASRGTLNTEAFF
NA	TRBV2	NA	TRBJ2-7	TGTGCCAGCAGTGGCAGCTACGAGCAGTACTTC	CASSGSYEQYF
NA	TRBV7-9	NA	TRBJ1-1	TGTGCCAGCACTGTATTAGGGGCCGGGGGGAAGAACACTGAAGCTTTCTTT	CASTVLGAGGKNTEAFF
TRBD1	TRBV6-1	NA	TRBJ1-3	TGTGCCAGCAGTGATGGGGACAGTCTTGGATCTGGAAACACCATATATTTT	CASSDGDSLGSGNTIYF
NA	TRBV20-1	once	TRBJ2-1	TGCAGTGCTAGTCAGGTAGGGATTTTCTCAAGATCCTACAATGAGCAGTTCTTC	CSASQVGIFSRSYNEQFF
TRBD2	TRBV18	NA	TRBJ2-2	TGTGCCAGCTCACCACGCAGATCCGCGACTAGCGGGGGTGACACCGGGGAGCTGTTTTTT	CASSPRRSATSGGDTGELFF
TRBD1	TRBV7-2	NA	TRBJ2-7	TGTGCCAGCAGCCCAGACAGGGGGAGTATCTACGAGCAGTACTTC	CASSPDRGSIYEQYF